This T cell receptor (beta chain) was sequenced during a study of blood T cell repertoires in COVID-19. Study context: Nucleic acid was either cDNA or gDNA, and it came from T cells, B-cell-depleted T cells, or PBMCs.

This clone came up many times. Original data processing: Scientists estimated how many nucleated cells there were by amplifying reference gene primers. Clones were read by immunoSEQ multiplex PCR, and TCRdb kept only the in-frame ones, dropping some. The DNA gave D and trimming, while V, J and clone size come from that table. The data show 150,000 to 200,000 clones, roughly 80% seen once. The TCR originated in a man in his 60s with acute or convalescent COVID-19. Material: peripheral blood.

CDR3: CASSQRGGRRTEAFF. DNA of the CDR3: TGTGCCAGCAGCCAAAGGGGGGGGAGGAGGACTGAAGCTTTCTTT. This chain connects TRBV3-1 (or the pseudogene TRBV3-2) to TRBJ1-1; possible D gene TRBD1, 6 bases. Germline V gene lookup returns CDR1 LGHDT and CDR2 YNNKEL (reference sequence). V was shortened by 2 bases and J by 5 bases, with 15 bases between the two germline ends. The length of the CDR3 is 15 residues.